This is a list of T cell receptor beta chains from one sample in a study of blood T cell repertoires in COVID-19. The method was immunoSEQ multiplex PCR; TCRdb's version includes in-frame clones alone and lacks a portion of them. In the table there are hundreds of thousands of clones, roughly 85% of which are singletons. Specimen: PBMCs or T cells enriched from blood (not recorded which). The source is a woman in her forties or fifties who had recovered from COVID-19. The CDR3 runs from the conserved cysteine through the conserved F or W. Part of the rows lack a size; the others show once, few, many or a class for expanded clones.

clone size	V gene	CDR3 protein
-	TRBV27	CASSLGQSYEQYF
-	TRBV11-3	CASSFHRGTEQYF
once	TRBV7-2	CASSQDRVGGTQYF
-	TRBV30	CAWEQGAETQYF
-	TRBV5-1	CASSTPGTGGSRSAETQYF
few	TRBV27	CASTSDGTVRGNEQFF
-	TRBV9	CASSESRDRALNTEAFF
once	TRBV29-1	CSVGSLTGGLGNTEAFF
-	TRBV11-2	CASSLAGLGEKLFF
-	TRBV18	CASSRTGIDYEQYF
-	TRBV30	CAWGGRGGTEAFF
-	TRBV9	CASSVEGLAGGIGDTQYF
-	TRBV2	CASRGGGETQYF
-	TRBV29-1	CSVEGGLDFYEQYF
once	TRBV30	CAWNGQEGQPQHF
-	TRBV7-8	CASSTTSGIAHTQYF
-	TRBV5-1	CASSPGLAGGKSSYNEQFF
-	TRBV4-2	CASRPSGGASRDTQYF
few	TRBV27	CASRYAFEGGTEAFF
-	TRBV6-5	CASRGGPAIEAFF
-	TRBV3-1/TRBV3-2	CASSYAGTSGRETQYF
-	TRBV29-1	CSVEVLGQPQETQYF
-	TRBV28	CASSFSSSYNSPLHF
-	TRBV29-1	CSVAGTSVQETQYF
-	TRBV6-6	CASSYSGQGTTEAFF
-	TRBV5-1	CASSGGQGKGYTF
-	TRBV29-1	CSVAGTGGARTTFNYGYTF
-	TRBV5-1	CASSLGSTTRREQFF
-	TRBV30	CAWSSTGYGYTF
-	TRBV6-5	CASYPGKPDTEAFF
-	TRBV10-3	CAISGDRANGYTF
-	TRBV5-4	CASSLGGGVGEKLFF
-	TRBV7-9	CASSPDRSYEQYF
-	TRBV7-2	CASSLRQGLSHGYTF
once	TRBV15	CATSREGQYQETQYF
once	TRBV24-1	CATSDSGNYGYTF
-	TRBV11-3	CASSRGRSEETQYF
-	TRBV5-6	CASSFREIEQFF
-	TRBV28	CASSLTGTGGRGEQFF
-	TRBV7-9	CASSLGQGATGNTIYF
-	TRBV18	CASSPWAGNTEAFF